Only a few counts were recorded for the clone carrying this T cell receptor beta chain. The protocol was immunoSEQ multiplex PCR, while the TCRdb copy is restricted to in-frame clones and leaves out a portion. The table lists about 140,000 clones, about four fifths of them singletons, with 3.5% in the top ten. These data are taken from a study of blood T cell repertoires in COVID-19. CDR3 length equals 17 residues. The J segment lost 0 bases and the V segment lost 3 bases, leaving 4 bases of the junction unmatched. CDR1 is KGHSH, CDR2 LQKENI, per germline. Sequences were obtained from peripheral blood. The rearrangement uses TRBV18 and TRBJ2-6; TRBD1 matches 8 bases. The sequence derives from a man in his 70s who had recovered from COVID-19. The CDR3 DNA follows: TGTGCCAGCTCACCCGGGACAGGCTCCTCTGGGGCCAACGTCCTGACTTTC. As protein: CASSPGTGSSGANVLTF.